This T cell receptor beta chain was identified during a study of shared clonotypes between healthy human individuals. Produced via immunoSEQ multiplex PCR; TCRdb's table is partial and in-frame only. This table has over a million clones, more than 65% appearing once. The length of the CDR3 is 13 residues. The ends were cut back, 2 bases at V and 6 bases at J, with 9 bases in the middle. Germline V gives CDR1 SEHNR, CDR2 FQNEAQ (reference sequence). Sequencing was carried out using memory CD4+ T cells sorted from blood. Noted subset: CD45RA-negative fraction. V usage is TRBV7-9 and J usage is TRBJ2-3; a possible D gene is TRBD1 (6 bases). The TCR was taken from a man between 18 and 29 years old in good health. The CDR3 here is CASSLRTVDTQYF. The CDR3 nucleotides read TGTGCCAGCAGCTTAAGGACAGTGGATACGCAGTATTTT.